This T cell receptor (beta chain) stems from a study of CD8+CD57+ T cells in acquired aplastic anemia. Looking at the study overall: Sorted cells (CD4+ and CD8+) yielded DNA amounts that averaged approximately 3.2 ug. Study results and caveats: Found in both controls and patients were approximately 29 CD8+ CDR3 sequences.

The CDR3 runs to 14 residues. V was shortened by 0 bases and J by 5 bases, with 12 bases between the two germline ends. Germline V gene data show CDR1 as SGHRS and CDR2 as YFSETQ. Patients sequenced had flow cytometry evidence of CD8+CD57+ cell expansion. The enrolled patients all had severe acquired aplastic anemia. Patients had received no therapy at the time of blood sampling. On this clonotype itself: Its target is not known.

TCR beta VDJ combinations and CDR3 sequences were profiled from genomic DNA. TCRdb redid the calling of the reads with MiXCR, one entry per CDR3 protein. The repertoire has 250,000 to 300,000 distinct CDR3 sequences, roughly 59% of them found once; the top ten carry under 1.5%. The TCR was taken from a human donor with aplastic anemia. The sequenced sample was sorted CD4+, CD8+, or CD8+CD57+ T cells (not recorded which) from PBMCs. The V and J genes are TRBV5-1 and TRBJ2-7; a possible D gene is TRBD1 (6 bases). This CDR3 reads CASSLVQGLDEQYF. CDR3 nucleotide sequence: TGCGCCAGCAGCTTGGTTCAGGGGCTCGACGAGCAGTACTTC.